One T cell receptor (beta chain) is described in this entry. Assay: immunoSEQ multiplex PCR; the TCRdb copy retains only in-frame clones and omits some. The table records 71,000 or so clones, 85% to 90% of them present only once. The data were obtained in a study of control samples from healthy donors and cancer patients. The germline V and J ends were trimmed by 4 bases and 0 bases, with 10 bases remaining between them. In germline, CDR1 is SGHNT, CDR2 YENEEA. This CDR3 is 14 amino acids long. The clonotype originates from a man in his 60s with lung cancer. The J gene is TRBJ2-7, the V gene TRBV11-3, with a tentative D call TRBD1 (6 bases). The source material was PBMCs. This CDR3 is CASSSHRDSYEQYF. The DNA of the CDR3 is TGTGCCAGCAGCTCCCACAGGGACTCCTACGAGCAGTACTTC.